The 23 T cell receptor beta chains reported below all come from one sample, sequenced in a study of regulatory T cells in long-lasting Graves disease. Arm-PCR with iRepertoire HTBI primers amplified the CDR3 regions for these TCR beta libraries. TCRdb independently ran MiXCR on the multiplex PCR reads; one entry per CDR3 protein. This sample has about 660,000 distinct CDR3 sequences, with about 32% found just once. Noted time point: persistent/refractory GD, antithyroid drugs over 5 years with positive TRAb. Extracted PBMC RNA gave rise to the TCR library. The material was peripheral blood mononuclear cells (PBMCs), obtained when the disease was refractory, from a patient treated with antithyroid drugs. Receptors were obtained from a female donor with Graves disease.

There are a few counts of this clonotype. The gene calls are TRBV6-1 and TRBJ1-2; no definite D call. V was pared by 10 bases and J by 5 bases, with 8 bases between. Germline V gene sequence: CDR1 MNHNS, CDR2 SASEGT. CDR3 length: 10 amino acids. The CDR3 spells CATNWYGYTF. The CDR3 DNA sequence: TGTGCCACCAACTGGTATGGCTACACCTTC.

The chain carries TRBV12-5 and TRBJ2-7, with D perhaps matching TRBD1 or TRBD2 (5 bases each). This CDR3 region has 13 residues. The germline V gene encodes CDR1 LGHNT and CDR2 FRNRAP. Trimming pared 5 bases from V and 0 bases from J, leaving 8 bases between. CDR3 sequence (DNA): TGTGCTAGTGGTCGGGGCTTCTCCTACGAGCAGTACTTC. Translation gives CASGRGFSYEQYF.

This clonotype was recorded a few times. This CDR3 reads CSARAGAAEAFF. CDR3 sequence (DNA): TGCAGTGCTAGGGCCGGGGCCGCTGAAGCTTTCTTT. The chain is built from TRBV20-1 and TRBJ1-1; D may be TRBD1 (5 bases). There are 12 residues in the CDR3. The V end was cut by 3 bases, the J end by 6 bases, with 11 bases between. CDR1 is DFQATT and CDR2 is SNEGSKA in the germline V gene (reference sequence).

The chain carries TRBV4-1 and TRBJ1-2; the D is unclear. CDR3 length: 14 amino acids. V gave up 3 bases and J gave up 0 bases, with 8 bases separating them. Germline lookup yields CDR1 MGHRA and CDR2 YSYEKL. This CDR3 reads CASSQLGTNYGYTF. DNA for the CDR3: TGCGCCAGCAGCCAGCTCGGGACTAACTATGGCTACACCTTC.

This clonotype has at least ten counts. The chain recombines TRBV2 with TRBJ1-5; 8 nucleotides match TRBD1. The V gene's germline CDR1 is SNHLY and CDR2 FYNNEI. The CDR3 is 15 amino acids. V lost 4 bases and J lost 3; bases outside the gene matches: 5. CDR3: CASSAGQVLNQPQHF. The CDR3 DNA reads as TGTGCCAGCAGTGCGGGACAGGTCCTCAATCAGCCCCAGCATTTT.

This chain joins TRBV2 and TRBJ1-5, with D unresolved. The CDR3 is made up of 15 amino acids. CDR1 and CDR2 (germline): SNHLY, FYNNEI. V lost 0 bases to trimming and J lost 2 bases, with 8 bases between them. The CDR3 is CASSEAWQGNQPQHF. DNA for the CDR3: TGTGCCAGCAGTGAAGCTTGGCAGGGCAATCAGCCCCAGCATTTT. Complete variable domain (other parts from reference TRBV2 and TRBJ1-5): EPEVTQTPSHQVTQMGQEVILRCVPISNHLYFYWYRQILGQKVEFLVSFYNNEISEKSEIFDDQFSVERPDGSNFTLKIRSTKLEDSAMYFCASSEAWQGNQPQHFGDGTRLSIL.

This clonotype was seen only a few times. This chain connects TRBV20-1 to TRBJ2-5, with TRBD2 matching 9 bases. The junction had 17 bases not matched to a gene; V was cut back by 0 bases and J by 6 bases. This CDR3 has 18 residues. Per germline, CDR1 DFQATT and CDR2 SNEGSKA (reference sequence). The CDR3: CSARDSGQAGGPGKTQYF. CDR3 DNA: TGCAGTGCTAGAGATTCAGGGCAGGCGGGAGGGCCGGGGAAGACCCAGTACTTC.

Comments on this clonotype: A much larger clone lies a single base off, so this may be a read error. The CDR3 region is CAGSLGPSGANTGELFF. The DNA for the CDR3 is TGTGCCGGCAGTTTAGGGCCTAGCGGGGCGAACACCGGGGAGCTGTTTTTT. The rearrangement links TRBV12-3 or TRBV12-4 to TRBJ2-2; TRBD2 agrees at 9 bases. CDR3 length: 17 amino acids.

As for this clonotype: An end of the junction differs from the germline gene, which may be a read error. The chain recombines TRBV2 with TRBJ1-6, with D unresolved. Germline V gene lookup returns CDR1 SNHLY and CDR2 FYNNEI. The CDR3 contains 15 residues. CDR3 sequence: CASCEQSSYNSPLHF. The CDR3 region has the DNA TGTGCCAGCTGTGAACAGAGCTCCTATAATTCACCCCTCCACTTT. Looking up the rest from reference TRBV2 and TRBJ1-6 gives the full variable domain: EPEVTQTPSHQVTQMGQEVILRCVPISNHLYFYWYRQILGQKVEFLVSFYNNEISEKSEIFDDQFSVERPDGSNFTLKIRSTKLEDSAMYFCASCEQSSYNSPLHFGNGTRLTVT.

This clonotype was seen a handful of times. V gene TRBV6-2 or TRBV6-3 combines with J gene TRBJ2-5, with D possibly being TRBD1 (5 bases). This CDR3 is 14 amino acids long. V dropped 2 bases and J dropped 1 base, with 8 bases sitting between them. Germline CDR1 MNHEY, CDR2 SVGEGT. The CDR3 bases are TGTGCCAGCAGTTACGCAGGGCTCCAAGAGACCCAGTACTTC. It is translated as CASSYAGLQETQYF.

This clonotype was counted between two and nine times. The chain couples TRBV27 to TRBJ1-5, with 7 bases that match TRBD1. Germline CDR1 reads MNHEY; CDR2 reads SMNVEV (reference sequence). Unmatched junction bases numbered 6, after V lost 6 bases and J lost 4 bases. The CDR3 extends over 14 amino acids. This CDR3 reads CASRSGQWNQPQHF. In DNA form, the CDR3 reads TGTGCCAGCAGGTCGGGACAGTGGAATCAGCCCCAGCATTTT.

V is TRBV27 and J is TRBJ1-1; D is uncertain. Germline V gives CDR1 MNHEY, CDR2 SMNVEV (reference sequence). Trimming shortened V by 5 bases and J by 3 bases, and 13 bases separated the two germline ends. This CDR3 contains 14 residues. Written as DNA, the CDR3 is TGTGCCAGCAGTCGTAGGTGGGGTGACACTGAAGCTTTCTTT. This sequence encodes CASSRRWGDTEAFF.

The rearrangement uses TRBV20-1 and TRBJ2-1; tentative D call: TRBD2 (5 bases). The end of the DNA is better explained by TRBJ2-5, so the J call may be wrong. The CDR3 runs to 13 residues. Germline assignment: CDR1 DFQATT and CDR2 SNEGSKA (reference sequence). DNA of the CDR3: TGCAGTGCTGGAGCGGAACTCCAAGAGACCCAGTACTTC. Protein product: CSAGAELQETQYF.

At least ten counts were recorded for this clonotype. The rearrangement uses TRBV28 and TRBJ2-7, with D possibly being TRBD1 (6 bases). The CDR3 contains 12 residues. CDR1 is MDHEN, CDR2 SYDVKM, per germline. Deletions cut 5 bases from V and 7 bases from J, with 12 bases between. CDR3 bases: TGTGCCAGCAGTCTCCGAGGGGGAGAGCAGTACTTC. This sequence encodes CASSLRGGEQYF.

The J gene is TRBJ2-5, the V gene TRBV6-1, with 7 bases fitting TRBD2. Trimming at V came to 5 bases and at J to 3 bases, leaving 12 bases not matched to a gene. Germline CDR1 and CDR2: MNHNS and SASEGT. The CDR3 covers 16 residues. In DNA, the CDR3 is TGTGCCAGCAGTAGAGGAGTAGCGGGTGTGGAAGAGACCCAGTACTTC. Translating it yields CASSRGVAGVEETQYF.

This rearrangement joins TRBV3-1 to TRBJ1-1, with 9 bases lining up with TRBD1. CDR1 LGHDT and CDR2 YNNKEL come from the germline V gene (reference sequence). The CDR3 contains 14 residues. J lost 8 bases, V lost 5 bases, and 9 bases had no gene match. CDR3 loop: CASSVNPGQGEAFF. As DNA, the CDR3 is TGTGCCAGCAGCGTGAACCCGGGACAGGGCGAAGCTTTCTTT.

The chain combines TRBV5-1 with TRBJ2-4; maybe TRBD1 (5 bases). This CDR3 has 13 residues. V lost 0 bases and J lost 5, with 6 bases in between. Germline V gene data show CDR1 as SGHRS and CDR2 as YFSETQ. In DNA, the CDR3 is TGCGCCAGCAGCTTGGACAGGCAAAACATTCAGTACTTC. Protein: CASSLDRQNIQYF.

This chain connects TRBV30 to TRBJ1-3; D unresolved. The V end lost 8 bases, the J end lost 3 bases, and 14 bases lay between the germline ends. The length of the CDR3 is 13 residues. The V gene's germline CDR1 is GTSNPN and CDR2 SVGIG (reference sequence). The CDR3 region is CAGVPSFGNTIYF. CDR3 in DNA: TGTGCCGGAGTCCCCAGTTTTGGAAACACCATATATTTT.

Only a few counts were recorded for this clonotype. The V gene is TRBV20-1, the J gene TRBJ2-7, with D perhaps matching TRBD2 (6 bases). V lost 4 bases to trimming and J lost 3 bases, with 19 bases between them. Germline values: CDR1 DFQATT, CDR2 SNEGSKA (reference sequence). This CDR3 comprises 15 residues. This chain's CDR3 is CSANGRESAFYEQYF. CDR3 bases: TGCAGTGCTAATGGTCGGGAGTCTGCCTTCTACGAGCAGTACTTC.

The table lists this clonotype with a few counts. V is TRBV19 and J is TRBJ1-1; 7 nucleotides match TRBD1. CDR1 is LNHDA, CDR2 SQIVND, per germline (reference sequence). The V gene end was trimmed by 7 bases and the J gene end by 2 bases; junction bases not matched to a gene: 7. The CDR3 contains 14 residues. For the CDR3, the DNA is TGTGCCAGTACTTCTGGACAGGCCAACACTGAAGCTTTCTTT. As protein: CASTSGQANTEAFF.

The chain is built from TRBV6-5 and TRBJ2-5, with D possibly matching TRBD2 (5 bases). Germline V gene lookup returns CDR1 MNHEY and CDR2 SVGAGI. This CDR3 is 16 amino acids long. V dropped 0 bases and J dropped 1 base, with 12 bases sitting between them. CDR3 nucleotides: TGTGCCAGCAGTTACTCGAGGGTGTTGGCCCAAGAGACCCAGTACTTC. Encoded protein: CASSYSRVLAQETQYF.

The chain carries TRBV9 and TRBJ1-2; 9 positions match TRBD1. V lost 4 bases, J lost 3 bases, and 7 bases stayed unmatched. This CDR3 is 15 amino acids long. Germline V gene data show CDR1 as SGDLS and CDR2 as YYNGEE. The CDR3 reads CASSIYDRGDYGYTF. The CDR3 bases are TGTGCCAGCAGCATCTACGACAGGGGGGACTATGGCTACACCTTC.

This clonotype showed up many times. V and J are TRBV11-1 and TRBJ2-5; perhaps TRBD2 as D (6 bases). CDR3 length equals 17 residues. Trimming left V 4 bases short and J 2 bases short, with 20 bases between. CDR1 SGHAT and CDR2 FQDESV come from the germline V gene (reference sequence). CDR3 loop: CASSYPWVSGAQETQYF. Written as DNA, the CDR3 is TGTGCCAGCAGCTATCCGTGGGTGTCGGGAGCACAAGAGACCCAGTACTTC.